This passage covers 18 T cell receptor beta chains from one sample sequenced in a study of blood T cell repertoires in COVID-19. Repertoires were generated with immunoSEQ multiplex PCR, while TCRdb's copy carries only in-frame clones and drops some. The sample holds about 98,000 clones, approximately 90% seen once. Source material: peripheral blood. Receptor source: a man aged 65 to 79 with acute or convalescent COVID-19.

V and J are TRBV10-1 and TRBJ1-1, with D unclear. CDR1 and CDR2 from the germline V gene are WNHNN and SYGVQD (reference sequence). The CDR3 contains 12 residues. Trimming took 3 bases from V and 7 from J, leaving 9 bases between them. For the CDR3, the DNA is TGCGCCAGCAGTGAATTAATCGGTGAAGCTTTCTTT. Translated, it gives CASSELIGEAFF.

The chain carries TRBV2 and TRBJ1-2; TRBD1 matches 7 bases. Germline lookup yields CDR1 SNHLY and CDR2 FYNNEI. The V gene end was trimmed by 11 bases and the J gene end by 4 bases; junction bases not matched to a gene: 7. This CDR3 is 12 amino acids long. As DNA, the CDR3 is TGTGCCGGGTTCGGACAGGCCTATGGCTACACCTTC. It translates to CAGFGQAYGYTF.

The V and J genes are TRBV5-1 and TRBJ1-5, with 8 nucleotides matching TRBD1. CDR1 and CDR2 (germline): SGHRS, YFSETQ. V dropped 0 bases and J dropped 6; count of bases not matched to a gene: 5. The CDR3 has 15 amino acids. Here the CDR3 reads CASSLGTGGGQPQHF. In DNA form, the CDR3 reads TGCGCCAGCAGCTTGGGCACAGGGGGAGGTCAGCCCCAGCATTTT.

The chain has TRBV7-2 and TRBJ1-4, with 11 positions matching TRBD1. The CDR3 is 15 amino acids. The V segment lost 0 bases and the J segment 7 bases; nucleotides outside the gene matches: 1. The germline V gene has CDR1 SGHTA and CDR2 FQGNSA. Here the CDR3 DNA reads TGTGCCAGCAGCTTAGCCGGGACAGGGGGTGAAAAACTGTTTTTT. Translation: CASSLAGTGGEKLFF.

This sequence joins TRBV6-5 and TRBJ1-2, with TRBD1 as a possible D gene (5 bases). Per the germline V gene, CDR1 is MNHEY and CDR2 is SVGAGI. The CDR3 spans 14 residues. The V and J ends lost 2 bases and 2 bases respectively, with 9 bases between them. For the CDR3, the DNA is TGTGCCAGCAGTTACACGGAGGGGAACTATGGCTACACCTTC. This translates into CASSYTEGNYGYTF.

CDR3 DNA: TGCGCCAGCAGCCAAGTAGGGATACAGGGCGGGTTTTCACCCCTCCACTTT. This sequence encodes CASSQVGIQGGFSPLHF. The V and J genes are TRBV4-1 and TRBJ1-6; tentative D call: TRBD1 (6 bases). Trimming left V 1 base short and J 9 bases short, with 19 bases between. The CDR3 covers 17 residues. Germline V gene lookup returns CDR1 MGHRA and CDR2 YSYEKL.

The gene calls are TRBV20-1 and TRBJ1-6, with 8 bases lining up with TRBD1. Germline values: CDR1 DFQATT, CDR2 SNEGSKA (reference sequence). The junction had 7 bases not matched to a gene; V was cut back by 3 bases and J by 6 bases. The CDR3 has 15 amino acids. The CDR3: CSASPGQGVNSPLHF. Written as DNA, the CDR3 is TGCAGTGCTAGTCCAGGACAGGGCGTTAATTCACCCCTCCACTTT.

This clone was recorded only once. The rearrangement joins TRBV28 to TRBJ1-1; D gene unclear. Germline CDR1 reads MDHEN; CDR2 reads SYDVKM. The CDR3 has 13 residues. V gave up 3 bases and J gave up 5 bases, with 10 bases separating them. CDR3 DNA: TGTGCCAGCAGTTTTACGAGGGAAACTGAAGCTTTCTTT. Encoded protein: CASSFTRETEAFF.

J is TRBJ1-4 and V is TRBV21-1; TRBD1 is the table's D call, not checked against the DNA. TRBV21-1 is a listed pseudogene. This CDR3 region has 20 residues. In nucleotides, the CDR3 is TGTGCCAGCAGCACCCCTTACGCCGACAGATCCCCGGCAACTAATGAAAAACTGTTTTTT. It specifies CASSTPYADRSPATNEKLFF.

For the CDR3, the DNA is TGTGCCAGCAGTACGCGGGACTTATACAATGAGCAGTTCTTC. As protein: CASSTRDLYNEQFF. V is TRBV2 and J is TRBJ2-1; D might be TRBD2 (6 bases). Germline V gene sequence: CDR1 SNHLY, CDR2 FYNNEI. The V end lost 5 bases, the J end lost 4 bases, and 12 bases lay between the germline ends. The length of the CDR3 is 14 residues.

This clone is a singleton in its sample. The rearrangement uses TRBV7-8 and TRBJ1-6; 10 nucleotides match TRBD1. Germline values: CDR1 SGHVS, CDR2 FQNEAQ. V lost 4 bases to trimming and J lost 7 bases; unmatched junction nucleotides: 7. CDR3 length: 16 amino acids. In DNA form, the CDR3 reads TGTGCCAGCAGCTCGCCCCGGGACAGGGGAAATTCACCCCTCCACTTT. Its protein is CASSSPRDRGNSPLHF.

The rearrangement uses TRBV19 and TRBJ1-5; D gene unclear. V was cut by 7 bases and J by 0 bases, with 22 bases left in between. Germline V gives CDR1 LNHDA, CDR2 SQIVND (reference sequence). This CDR3 region has 18 residues. The DNA of the CDR3 is TGTGCCAGTACCCCCAACGGGGTCCGATTATATAGCAATCAGCCCCAGCATTTT. This gives the protein CASTPNGVRLYSNQPQHF.

The chain employs TRBV9 and TRBJ2-3; D perhaps matches TRBD2 (7 bases). The V end lost 0 bases, the J end lost 0 bases, and 20 bases lay between the germline ends. Germline CDR1 SGDLS, CDR2 YYNGEE. This CDR3 has 19 residues. The CDR3 DNA reads as TGTGCCAGCAGCGTAGGTCGGGGGGCCGGTTTTTTAAGCACAGATACGCAGTATTTT. Protein product: CASSVGRGAGFLSTDTQYF.

The rearrangement links TRBV6-1 to TRBJ1-2; TRBD1 agrees at 8 bases. The CDR3 totals 14 residues. The germline CDR1 and CDR2 sequences are MNHNS and SASEGT. The trim removed 0 bases at V and 8 bases at J, leaving 5 bases unmatched. The CDR3 is CASSEAGQVAGYTF. DNA of the CDR3: TGTGCCAGCAGTGAAGCGGGACAGGTGGCGGGCTACACCTTC.

The CDR3: CASSYRGTGNTIYF. Written as DNA, the CDR3 is TGTGCCAGCAGTTACAGAGGGACTGGAAACACCATATATTTT. This chain joins TRBV6-5 and TRBJ1-3; D uncertain. With 2 bases removed from V and 2 bases from J, the gap between germline ends came to 7 bases. Per the germline V gene, CDR1 is MNHEY and CDR2 is SVGAGI. The CDR3 is 14 residues long.

The rearrangement links TRBV9 to TRBJ1-6; 8 bases align to TRBD1. V gave up 4 bases and J gave up 5 bases; unmatched junction bases: 5. This CDR3 comprises 15 residues. Germline loops: CDR1 SGDLS, CDR2 YYNGEE. Here the CDR3 DNA reads TGTGCCAGCAGCCCCGGACAGGGAAATAATTCACCCCTCCACTTT. It specifies CASSPGQGNNSPLHF.

The CDR3 sequence: CASSQDARWYQETQYF. In DNA, the CDR3 is TGTGCCAGCAGCCAAGATGCTAGGTGGTACCAAGAGACCCAGTACTTC. The V call is TRBV3-1 (or the pseudogene TRBV3-2), the J call TRBJ2-5; D gene unclear. Germline CDR1 and CDR2: LGHDT and YNNKEL (reference sequence). V was shortened by 0 bases and J by 0 bases, with 11 bases between the two germline ends. CDR3 length: 16 amino acids.

Here the CDR3 reads CASSVIAGGPGNEQFF. The CDR3 DNA reads as TGCGCCAGCAGCGTGATAGCGGGCGGCCCGGGGAATGAGCAGTTCTTC. This rearrangement joins TRBV5-1 to TRBJ2-1; the match to TRBD2 covers 7 bases. CDR3 length: 16 residues. Germline loops: CDR1 SGHRS, CDR2 YFSETQ. V shed 4 bases, J shed 7 bases, and the junction held 14 bases outside the gene matches.